This T cell receptor (beta chain) was sequenced during a study of blood T cell repertoires in COVID-19. Study background: The analysed material was cDNA or gDNA that came from T cells, B-cell-depleted T cells, or PBMCs.

Trimming pared 3 bases from V and 1 base from J, leaving 15 bases between. Germline V gives CDR1 KGHSH, CDR2 LQKENI. This CDR3 is built from 16 residues. Sequencing used immunoSEQ multiplex PCR; TCRdb keeps in-frame clones, though not all of them. This sample has roughly 56,000 clones, with 85% found just once. The specimen was peripheral blood. The chain employs TRBV18 and TRBJ1-2, with a tentative D call TRBD1 (6 bases). The sequence was collected from a human donor in a cohort sampled during active COVID-19. The CDR3, as DNA: TGTGCCAGCTCACCGCGATCGGGACAAGTTAACTATGGCTACACCTTC. Encoded protein: CASSPRSGQVNYGYTF.